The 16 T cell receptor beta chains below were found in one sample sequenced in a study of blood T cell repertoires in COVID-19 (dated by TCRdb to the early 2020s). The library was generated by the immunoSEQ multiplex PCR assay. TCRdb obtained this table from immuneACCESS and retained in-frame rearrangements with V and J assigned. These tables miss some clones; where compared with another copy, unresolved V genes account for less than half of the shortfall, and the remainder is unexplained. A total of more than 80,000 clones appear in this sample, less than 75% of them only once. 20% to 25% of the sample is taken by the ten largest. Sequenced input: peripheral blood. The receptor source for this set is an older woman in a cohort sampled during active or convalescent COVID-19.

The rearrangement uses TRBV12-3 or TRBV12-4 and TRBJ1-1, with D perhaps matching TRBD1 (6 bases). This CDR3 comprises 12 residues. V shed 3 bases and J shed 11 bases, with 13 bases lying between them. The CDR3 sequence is CASSLGGGVAFF. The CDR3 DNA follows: TGTGCCAGCAGTTTGGGAGGGGGGGTGGCTTTCTTT.

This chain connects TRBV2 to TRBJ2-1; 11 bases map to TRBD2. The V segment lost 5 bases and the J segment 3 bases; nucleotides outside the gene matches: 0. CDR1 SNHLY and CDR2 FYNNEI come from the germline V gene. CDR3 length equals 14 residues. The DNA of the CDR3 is TGTGCCAGCAGTACTAGCGGGGGCTACAATGAGCAGTTCTTC. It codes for CASSTSGGYNEQFF.

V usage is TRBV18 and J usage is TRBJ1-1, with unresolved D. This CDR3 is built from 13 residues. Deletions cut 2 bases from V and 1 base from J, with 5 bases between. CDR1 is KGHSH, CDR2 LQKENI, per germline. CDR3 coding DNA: TGTGCCAGCTCACCAGCGGCGAACACTGAAGCTTTCTTT. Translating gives CASSPAANTEAFF.

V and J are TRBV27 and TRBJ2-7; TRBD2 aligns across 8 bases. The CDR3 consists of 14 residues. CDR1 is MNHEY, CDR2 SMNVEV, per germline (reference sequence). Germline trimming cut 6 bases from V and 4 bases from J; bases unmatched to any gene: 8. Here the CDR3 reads CASSPLAGLYEQYF. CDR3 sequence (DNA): TGTGCCAGCAGCCCGTTAGCGGGGCTATACGAGCAGTACTTC.

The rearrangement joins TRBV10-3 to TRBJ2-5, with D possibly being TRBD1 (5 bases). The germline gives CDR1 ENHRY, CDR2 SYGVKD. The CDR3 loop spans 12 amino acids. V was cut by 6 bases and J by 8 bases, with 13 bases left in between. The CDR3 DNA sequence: TGTGCCATCAGGCAAACAGGAGCTACCCAGTACTTC. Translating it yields CAIRQTGATQYF.

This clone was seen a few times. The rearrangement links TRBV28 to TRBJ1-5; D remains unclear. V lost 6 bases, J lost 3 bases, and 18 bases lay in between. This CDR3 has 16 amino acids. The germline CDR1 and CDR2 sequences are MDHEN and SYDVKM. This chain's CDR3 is CASSPLMESPNQPQHF. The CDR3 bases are TGTGCCAGCAGCCCCCTAATGGAGTCTCCCAATCAGCCCCAGCATTTT.

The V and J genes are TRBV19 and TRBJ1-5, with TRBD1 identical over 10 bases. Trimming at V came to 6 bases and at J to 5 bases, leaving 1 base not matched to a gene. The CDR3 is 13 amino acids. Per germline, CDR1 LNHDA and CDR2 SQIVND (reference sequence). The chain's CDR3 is CASSGTGDQPQHF. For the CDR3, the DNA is TGTGCCAGTAGCGGGACAGGGGATCAGCCCCAGCATTTT.

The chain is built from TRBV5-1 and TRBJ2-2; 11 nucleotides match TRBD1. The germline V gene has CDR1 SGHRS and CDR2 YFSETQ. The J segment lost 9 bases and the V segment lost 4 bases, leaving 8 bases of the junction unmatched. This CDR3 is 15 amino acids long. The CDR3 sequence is CASSPAGTGGRELFF. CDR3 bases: TGCGCCAGCAGCCCCGCCGGGACAGGGGGAAGGGAGCTGTTTTTT. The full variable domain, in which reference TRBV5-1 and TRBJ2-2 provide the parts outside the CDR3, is KAGVTQTPRYLIKTRGQQVTLSCSPISGHRSVSWYQQTPGQGLQFLFEYFSETQRNKGNFPGRFSGRQFSNSRSEMNVSTLELGDSALYLCASSPAGTGGRELFFGEGSRLTVL.

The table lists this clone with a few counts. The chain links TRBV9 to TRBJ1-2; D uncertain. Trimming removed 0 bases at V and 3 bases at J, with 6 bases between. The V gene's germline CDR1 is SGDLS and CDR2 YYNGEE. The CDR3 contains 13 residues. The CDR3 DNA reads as TGTGCCAGCAGCGTAGGGGGAGACTATGGCTACACCTTC. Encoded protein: CASSVGGDYGYTF.

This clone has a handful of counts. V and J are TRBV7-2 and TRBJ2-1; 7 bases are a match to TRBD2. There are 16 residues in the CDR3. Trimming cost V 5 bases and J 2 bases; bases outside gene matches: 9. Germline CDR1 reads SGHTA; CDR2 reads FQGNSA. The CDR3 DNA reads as TGTGCCAGCAGCCACCGTCGCAGCGGGGCCTACAATGAGCAGTTCTTC. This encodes CASSHRRSGAYNEQFF.

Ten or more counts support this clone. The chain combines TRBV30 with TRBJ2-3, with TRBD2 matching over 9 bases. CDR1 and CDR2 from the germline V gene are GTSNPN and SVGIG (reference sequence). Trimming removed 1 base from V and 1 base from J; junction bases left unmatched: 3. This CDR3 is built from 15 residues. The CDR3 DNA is TGTGCCTGGAGTGGGAGCGGGGGGCGCACAGATACGCAGTATTTT. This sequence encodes CAWSGSGGRTDTQYF.

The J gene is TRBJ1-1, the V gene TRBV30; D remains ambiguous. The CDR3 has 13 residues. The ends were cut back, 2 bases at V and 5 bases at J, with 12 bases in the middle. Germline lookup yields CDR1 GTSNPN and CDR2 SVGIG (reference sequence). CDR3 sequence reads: CAWSLEVGTEAFF. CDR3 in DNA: TGTGCCTGGAGTCTCGAGGTCGGGACTGAAGCTTTCTTT. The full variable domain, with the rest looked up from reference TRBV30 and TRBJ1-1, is SQTIHQWPATLVQPVGSPLSLECTVEGTSNPNLYWYRQAAGRGLQLLFYSVGIGQISSEVPQNLSASRPQDRQFILSSKKLLLSDSGFYLCAWSLEVGTEAFFGQGTRLTVV.

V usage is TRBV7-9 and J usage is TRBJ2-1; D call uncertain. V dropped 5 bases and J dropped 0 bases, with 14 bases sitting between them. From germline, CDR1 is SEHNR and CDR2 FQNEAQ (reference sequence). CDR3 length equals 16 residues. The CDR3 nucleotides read TGTGCCAGCAGCCACTCCCGGCCTAGCTCCTACAATGAGCAGTTCTTC. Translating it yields CASSHSRPSSYNEQFF.

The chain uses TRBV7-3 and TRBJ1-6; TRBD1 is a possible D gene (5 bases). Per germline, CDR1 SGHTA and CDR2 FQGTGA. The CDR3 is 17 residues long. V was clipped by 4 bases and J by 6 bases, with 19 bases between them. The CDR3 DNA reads TGTGCCAGCAGCTACCGGGCCCTAGACAGCCGTAATTCACCCCTCCACTTT. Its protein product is CASSYRALDSRNSPLHF.

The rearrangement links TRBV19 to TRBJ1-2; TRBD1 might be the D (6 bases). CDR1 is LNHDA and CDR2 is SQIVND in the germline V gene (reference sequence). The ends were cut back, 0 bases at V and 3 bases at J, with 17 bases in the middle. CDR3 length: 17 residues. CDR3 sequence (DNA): TGTGCCAGTAGTATAGATTTGGCTTCGGGGACACACTATGGCTACACCTTC. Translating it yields CASSIDLASGTHYGYTF.

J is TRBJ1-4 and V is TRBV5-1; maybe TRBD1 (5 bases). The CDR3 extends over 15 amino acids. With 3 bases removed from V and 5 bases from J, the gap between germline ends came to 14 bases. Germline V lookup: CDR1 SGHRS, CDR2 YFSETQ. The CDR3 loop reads CASSSGGSQNEKLFF. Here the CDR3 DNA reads TGCGCCAGCAGCTCGGGGGGAAGCCAGAATGAAAAACTGTTTTTT.